This TCR beta chain was recovered during a study of post-analysis software for immune sequencing data (dated by TCRdb to the mid-2010s). For context, the study as a whole: Disease courses on record covered relapsing-remitting, secondary progressive and progressive-relapsing multiple sclerosis, though some patients had no subtype annotation. A subset of samples was prepared in parallel using single-end sample barcoding, then pooled and co-amplified after Illumina adapter ligation. Patient repertoires were compared against over ten previously published healthy control repertoires from donors aged about 6 to 26 years. Here is what the overall study found, with its caveats: Strong co-clustering of samples prepared in the same batch was shown by direct clustering with F measure, prompting a batch-effect correction. Significantly higher frequencies in patients than in controls were found for several TRBV segments, including TRBV5-6, TRBV5-1 and TRBV20-1. Multiple sclerosis patients had significantly lower normalized Chao1 diversity than controls, a result that suggests substantial peripheral T-cell clonal expansion. The control group was slightly older than the multiple sclerosis patient group.

As encoded in the germline V gene, CDR1 is SGHRS while CDR2 is YFSETQ. The CDR3 sequence holds 18 residues, the cysteine and phenylalanine included. Only CDR3 DNA is held: 54 bases, read in frame from base 1. Library prep was done by PCR. Sequencer: Illumina HiSeq 2500. To reduce PCR and sequencing biases, unique molecular identifiers were incorporated into the TCR beta cDNA libraries. Per 1 to 10 million input T cells, approximately 500,000 cDNA molecules were obtained, such that each molecule approximated one T cell. The patient libraries were prepared and sequenced using the same protocol as the earlier healthy control dataset. Within a given batch, samples were prepared together, multiplexed and sequenced on the same HiSeq lane. The authors processed their data as follows. Raw barcoded reads were processed with MIGEC, and single-read molecular identifier groups were discarded before consensus assembly and CDR3 extraction. VDJtools was used for post-analysis of the clonotype tables, and diversity was normalized by down-sampling every dataset to the size of the smallest sample. Repertoire overlap clustering matched CDR3 amino acid but not nucleotide sequences to correct batch-related cross-sample contamination. The public reads were reprocessed in TCRdb via fastp at Q25 and MiXCR, keeping in-frame beta chains. Rows with one shared CDR3 protein collapse into an entry with the most common genes and DNA. The V and J calls come from TCRdb's annotation, not from the publication. The sample table shows some 700,000 distinct CDR3 sequences, and over 45% are seen once. Jointly, the top ten make up about 11% of the sample.

A remark on this clonotype: Its antigen target is currently unknown. No quality values exist for individual bases; no much larger clone is one base distant.

To demonstrate the VDJtools post-analysis software, TCR beta repertoires were profiled from the peripheral blood of 10 to 15 young patients with multiple sclerosis. The multiple sclerosis patients were children and adolescents ranging in age from roughly 6 to 15 years. The sequenced material came from blood. This chain is built from TRBV5-1 and TRBJ2-5, with 14 central nucleotides matching TRBD2. The last part of the DNA fits TRBJ2-7 better; the J call may be wrong. The receptor was isolated from a girl aged 2 to 10 with multiple sclerosis. The DNA sequence is given as TGCGCCAGCAGCTGGGGGACTAGCGGGAGCGGTGTGACCTACGAGCAGTACTTC. This is translated as CASSWGTSGSGVTYEQYF.